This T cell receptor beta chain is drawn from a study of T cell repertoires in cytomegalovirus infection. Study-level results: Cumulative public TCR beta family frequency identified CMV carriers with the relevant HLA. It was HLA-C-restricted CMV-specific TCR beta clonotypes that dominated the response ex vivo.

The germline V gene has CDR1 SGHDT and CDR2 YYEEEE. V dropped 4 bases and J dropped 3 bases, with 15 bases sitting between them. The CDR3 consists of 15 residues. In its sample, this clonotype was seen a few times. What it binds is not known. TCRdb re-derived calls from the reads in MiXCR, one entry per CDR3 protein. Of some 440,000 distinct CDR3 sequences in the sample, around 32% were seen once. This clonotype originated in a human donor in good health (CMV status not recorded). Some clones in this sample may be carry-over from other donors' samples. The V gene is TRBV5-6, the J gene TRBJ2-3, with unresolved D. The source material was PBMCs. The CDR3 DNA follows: TGTGCCAGCAGCCTGAACAACTGGGGAACAGATACGCAGTATTTT. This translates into CASSLNNWGTDTQYF.